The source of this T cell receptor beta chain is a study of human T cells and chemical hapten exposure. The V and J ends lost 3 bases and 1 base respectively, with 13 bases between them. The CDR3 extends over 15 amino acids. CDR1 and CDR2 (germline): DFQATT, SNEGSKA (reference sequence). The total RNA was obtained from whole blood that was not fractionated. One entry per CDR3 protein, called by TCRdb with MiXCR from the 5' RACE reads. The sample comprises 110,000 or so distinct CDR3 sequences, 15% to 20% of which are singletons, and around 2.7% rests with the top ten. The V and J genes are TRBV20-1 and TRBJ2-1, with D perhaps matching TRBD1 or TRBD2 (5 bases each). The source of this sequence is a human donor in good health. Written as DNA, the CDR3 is TGCAGTGCTAGGGGACCGGGCGGTTCCTACAATGAGCAGTTCTTC. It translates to CSARGPGGSYNEQFF.